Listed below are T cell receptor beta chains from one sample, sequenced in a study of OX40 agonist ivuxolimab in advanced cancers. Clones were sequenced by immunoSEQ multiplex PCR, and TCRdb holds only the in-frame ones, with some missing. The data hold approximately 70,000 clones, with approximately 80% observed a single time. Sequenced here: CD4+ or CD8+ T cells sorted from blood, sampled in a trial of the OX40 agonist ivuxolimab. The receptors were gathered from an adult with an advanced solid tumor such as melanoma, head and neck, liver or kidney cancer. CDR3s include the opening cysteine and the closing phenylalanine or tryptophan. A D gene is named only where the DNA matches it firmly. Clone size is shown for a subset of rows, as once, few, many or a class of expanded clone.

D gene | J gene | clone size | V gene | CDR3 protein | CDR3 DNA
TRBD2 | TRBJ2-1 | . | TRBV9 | CASSVSGNGNEQFF | TGTGCCAGCAGCGTTAGCGGGAATGGGAATGAGCAGTTCTTC
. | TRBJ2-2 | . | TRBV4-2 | CASSQVPRDGELFF | TGTGCCAGCAGCCAAGTACCCCGGGACGGGGAGCTGTTTTTT
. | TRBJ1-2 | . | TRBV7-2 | CASSARAAYGYTF | TGTGCCAGCAGCGCCCGGGCCGCCTATGGCTACACCTTC
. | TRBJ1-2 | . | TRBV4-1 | CASSQDYTKRGNGYTF | TGCGCCAGCAGCCAAGATTATACCAAACGAGGAAATGGCTACACCTTC
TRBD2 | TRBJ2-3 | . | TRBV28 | CASWTSGTDTQYF | TGTGCCAGCTGGACTAGCGGCACAGATACGCAGTATTTT
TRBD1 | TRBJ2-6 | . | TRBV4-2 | CASSLGTGGSSGANVLTF | TGTGCCAGCAGCCTCGGGACAGGGGGCAGCTCTGGGGCCAACGTCCTGACTTTC
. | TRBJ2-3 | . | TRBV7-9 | CASSLSGDTQYF | TGTGCCAGCAGCTTATCTGGGGATACGCAGTATTTT
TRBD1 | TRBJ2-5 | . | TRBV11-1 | CASSLAQGVQETQYF | TGTGCCAGCAGCTTAGCACAGGGGGTCCAAGAGACCCAGTACTTC
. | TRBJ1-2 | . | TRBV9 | CASSSAGYGYTF | TGTGCCAGCAGTTCGGCGGGATATGGCTACACCTTC
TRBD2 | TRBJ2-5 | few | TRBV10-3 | CAISESRLAGTLSQETQYF | TGTGCCATCAGTGAGTCTCGACTAGCGGGCACCCTATCCCAAGAGACCCAGTACTTC
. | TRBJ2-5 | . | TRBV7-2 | CASSLTAAAETQYF | TGTGCCAGCAGCTTAACGGCGGCGGCGGAGACCCAGTACTTC
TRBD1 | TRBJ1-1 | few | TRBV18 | CASSRSPGQAIQLNTEAFF | TGTGCCAGCTCACGCTCACCGGGACAGGCGATACAACTGAACACTGAAGCTTTCTTT
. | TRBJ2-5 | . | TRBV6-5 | CASSRTGTSQETQYF | TGTGCCAGCAGCCGGACCGGGACTTCCCAAGAGACCCAGTACTTC
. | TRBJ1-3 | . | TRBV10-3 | CAISGKESTNTIYF | TGTGCCATCAGTGGGAAGGAGAGTACCAACACCATATATTTT
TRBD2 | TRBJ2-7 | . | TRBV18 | CASSAGLASNEQYF | TGTGCCAGCTCGGCGGGACTAGCCTCCAACGAGCAGTACTTC
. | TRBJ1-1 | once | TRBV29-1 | CSVDGVGGTEAFF | TGCAGCGTTGACGGGGTAGGCGGTACTGAAGCTTTCTTT
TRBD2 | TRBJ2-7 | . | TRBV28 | CASSALSSGRNEQYF | TGTGCCAGCAGTGCCCTTTCTAGCGGGAGGAACGAGCAGTACTTC
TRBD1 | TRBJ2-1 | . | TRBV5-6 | CASSPGQGIHYNEQFF | TGTGCCAGCAGCCCGGGACAGGGGATTCACTACAATGAGCAGTTCTTC
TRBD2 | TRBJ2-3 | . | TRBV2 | CASSATDPGTSGADTQYF | TGTGCCAGCAGTGCCACAGACCCCGGGACTAGCGGCGCAGATACGCAGTATTTT
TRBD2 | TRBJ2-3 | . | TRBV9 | CASSVWRATSGTDTQYF | TGTGCCAGCAGCGTATGGCGGGCGACTAGCGGCACAGATACGCAGTATTTT
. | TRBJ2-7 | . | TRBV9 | CASSPPDGSGSYEQYF | TGTGCCAGCAGCCCTCCGGACGGGTCGGGGAGCTACGAGCAGTACTTC
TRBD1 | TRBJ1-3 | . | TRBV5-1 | CASSSRGPGNTIYF | TGCGCCAGCAGCTCAAGGGGGCCTGGAAACACCATATATTTT
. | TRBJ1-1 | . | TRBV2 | CASSVSRSPEDEAFF | TGTGCCAGCAGTGTATCCAGGTCCCCCGAAGATGAAGCTTTCTTT
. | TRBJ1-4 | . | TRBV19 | CASSNSVNEKLFF | TGTGCCAGTAGTAACTCGGTTAATGAAAAACTGTTTTTT
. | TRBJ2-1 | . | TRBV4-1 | CASSHSGSSYNEQFF | TGCGCCAGCAGCCACAGCGGGTCGTCCTACAATGAGCAGTTCTTC
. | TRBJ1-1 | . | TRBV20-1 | CSASTWTEAFF | TGCAGTGCTAGTACGTGGACTGAAGCTTTCTTT
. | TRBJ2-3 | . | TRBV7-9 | CASSSLGRAGDTQYF | TGTGCCAGCAGCTCACTGGGCAGGGCAGGTGATACGCAGTATTTT
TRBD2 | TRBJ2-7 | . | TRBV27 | CASSLGLAGLAYEQYF | TGTGCCAGCAGTTTGGGACTAGCGGGGCTGGCCTACGAGCAGTACTTC
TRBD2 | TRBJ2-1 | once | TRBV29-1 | CSVELGLAANYNEQFF | TGCAGCGTTGAACTGGGACTAGCGGCAAACTACAATGAGCAGTTCTTC
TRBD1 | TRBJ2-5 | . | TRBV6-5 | CASSPQGGETQYF | TGTGCCAGCAGCCCACAGGGGGGAGAGACCCAGTACTTC
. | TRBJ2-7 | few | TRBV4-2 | CASSLRGSDYEQYF | TGTGCCAGCAGCTTGAGAGGGAGTGATTACGAGCAGTACTTC
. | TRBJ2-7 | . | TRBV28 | CASSLSGHSYEQYF | TGTGCCAGCAGTTTGAGCGGGCACTCCTACGAGCAGTACTTC
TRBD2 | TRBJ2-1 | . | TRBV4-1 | CASSQEHGGAYNEQFF | TGCGCCAGCAGCCAAGAACACGGGGGGGCCTACAATGAGCAGTTCTTC
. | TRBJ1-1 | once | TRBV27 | CASSLGGGQQRNTEAFF | TGTGCCAGCAGTTTAGGGGGCGGGCAACAGAGGAACACTGAAGCTTTCTTT
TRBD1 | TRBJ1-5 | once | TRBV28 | CAIRDRGQPQHF | TGTGCCATCAGGGACAGGGGTCAGCCCCAGCATTTT
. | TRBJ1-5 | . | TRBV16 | CASSPTTGNQPQHF | TGTGCCAGCAGTCCTACTACAGGGAATCAGCCCCAGCATTTT
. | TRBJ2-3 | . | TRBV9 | CASSPTPLSDTQYF | TGTGCCAGCAGCCCCACCCCCCTTTCAGATACGCAGTATTTT
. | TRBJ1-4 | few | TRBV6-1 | CASRRNEKLFF | TGTGCCAGCCGCCGTAATGAAAAACTGTTTTTT
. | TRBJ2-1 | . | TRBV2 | CASSVNNEQFF | TGTGCCAGCAGTGTTAACAATGAGCAGTTCTTC
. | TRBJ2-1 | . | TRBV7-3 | CASSLQTGYYNEQFF | TGTGCCAGCAGCTTACAGACAGGCTACTACAATGAGCAGTTCTTC
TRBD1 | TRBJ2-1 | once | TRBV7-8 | CASSHRDRGPGQFF | TGTGCCAGCAGCCACAGGGACAGGGGCCCAGGGCAGTTCTTC
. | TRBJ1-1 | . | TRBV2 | CASSEQVDFNTEAFF | TGTGCCAGCAGTGAACAGGTGGATTTTAACACTGAAGCTTTCTTT
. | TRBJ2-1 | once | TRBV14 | CASSQEGGSMQFF | TGTGCCAGCAGCCAAGAGGGCGGCTCAATGCAGTTCTTC
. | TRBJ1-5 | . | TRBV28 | CASMWAYNQPQHF | TGTGCCAGCATGTGGGCCTACAATCAGCCCCAGCATTTT
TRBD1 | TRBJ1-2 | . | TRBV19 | CASRRDRGQLGYGYTF | TGTGCCAGCCGGAGGGACAGGGGGCAGTTGGGCTATGGCTACACCTTC
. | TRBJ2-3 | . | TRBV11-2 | CASSFTGSGATDTQYF | TGTGCCAGCAGCTTTACGGGTTCAGGGGCCACAGATACGCAGTATTTT
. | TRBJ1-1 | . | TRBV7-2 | CASSLDAGMNTEAFF | TGTGCCAGCAGCTTAGATGCCGGTATGAACACTGAAGCTTTCTTT
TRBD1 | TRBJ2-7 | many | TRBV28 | CASSPPRGQQYF | TGTGCCAGCAGTCCACCCAGGGGGCAGCAGTACTTC
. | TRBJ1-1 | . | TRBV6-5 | CASSYKQIQSTEAFF | TGTGCCAGCAGTTACAAGCAGATCCAAAGCACTGAAGCTTTCTTT
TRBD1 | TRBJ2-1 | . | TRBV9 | CASSPLGRDRVISYNEQFF | TGTGCCAGCAGCCCGCTCGGCCGGGACAGGGTAATTTCCTACAATGAGCAGTTCTTC